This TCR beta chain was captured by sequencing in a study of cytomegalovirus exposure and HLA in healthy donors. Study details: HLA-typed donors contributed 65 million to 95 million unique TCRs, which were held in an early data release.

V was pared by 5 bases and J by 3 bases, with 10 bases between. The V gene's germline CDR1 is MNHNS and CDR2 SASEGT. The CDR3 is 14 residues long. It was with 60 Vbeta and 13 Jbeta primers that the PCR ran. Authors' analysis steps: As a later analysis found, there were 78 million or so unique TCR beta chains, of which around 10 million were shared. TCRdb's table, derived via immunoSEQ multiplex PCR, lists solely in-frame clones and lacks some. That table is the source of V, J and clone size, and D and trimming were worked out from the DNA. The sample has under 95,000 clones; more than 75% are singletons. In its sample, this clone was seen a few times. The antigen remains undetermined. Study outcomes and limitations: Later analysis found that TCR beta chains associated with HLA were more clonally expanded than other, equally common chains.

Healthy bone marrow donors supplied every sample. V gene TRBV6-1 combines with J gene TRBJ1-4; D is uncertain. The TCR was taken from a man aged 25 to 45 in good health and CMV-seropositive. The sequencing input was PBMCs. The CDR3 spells CASSKTGANEKLFF. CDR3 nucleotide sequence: TGTGCCAGCAGTAAGACCGGGGCTAATGAAAAACTGTTTTTT.